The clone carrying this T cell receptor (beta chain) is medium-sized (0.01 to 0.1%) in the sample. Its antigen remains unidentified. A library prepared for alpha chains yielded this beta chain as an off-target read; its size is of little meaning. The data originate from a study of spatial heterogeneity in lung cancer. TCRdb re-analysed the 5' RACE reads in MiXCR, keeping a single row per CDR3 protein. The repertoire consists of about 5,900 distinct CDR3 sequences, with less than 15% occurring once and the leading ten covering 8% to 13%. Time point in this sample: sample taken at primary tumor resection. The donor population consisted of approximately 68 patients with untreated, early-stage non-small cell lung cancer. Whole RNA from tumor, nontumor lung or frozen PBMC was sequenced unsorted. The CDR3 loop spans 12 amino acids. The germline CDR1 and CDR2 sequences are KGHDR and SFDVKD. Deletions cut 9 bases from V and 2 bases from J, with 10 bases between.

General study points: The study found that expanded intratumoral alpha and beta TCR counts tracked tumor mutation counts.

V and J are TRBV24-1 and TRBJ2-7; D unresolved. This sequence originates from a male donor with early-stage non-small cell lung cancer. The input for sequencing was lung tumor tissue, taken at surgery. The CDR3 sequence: CATFSNPYEQYF. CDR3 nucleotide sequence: TGTGCCACCTTTTCTAATCCCTACGAGCAGTACTTC.